This T cell receptor beta chain came from a study of T cell clonality in common variable immunodeficiency. Findings of the study overall: Patient heterogeneity in the CVID cohort limited correlations between repertoire features and clinical complications. Fewer deletions and N-nucleotide insertions were reportedly seen in common variable immunodeficiency TCR beta sequences.

Method: immunoSEQ multiplex PCR; TCRdb's copy keeps in-frame clones and lacks some. The repertoire consists of about 34,000 clones, none detected only once. This clone was seen repeatedly, ten times or more. Its antigen is unknown. The read terminates 3 residues ahead of where the CDR3 ends, so the germline J gene completes it. CDR3 length: 15 amino acids. J gave up 4 bases and V 6 bases, and 5 bases lay outside the gene matches. Germline V CDR1 and CDR2: MDHEN, SYDVKM. No CVID subject was ill or on immunomodulatory drugs when sampled. Each donor provided 5 to 8 ml of heparinized whole blood. This TCR was recovered from a human donor with common variable immunodeficiency. The chain has TRBV28 and TRBJ1-5, with 11 bases aligning to TRBD1. Sequencing input: peripheral blood mononuclear cells. CDR3 protein: CASSRDRGRNQPQHF. The sequenced CDR3 bases are TGTGCCAGCAGCCGGGACAGGGGGAGGAATCAGCCC.